This T cell receptor (beta chain) was documented in a study of CD4 T cells in relation to SARS-CoV-2 and coronaviruses. The trim removed 5 bases at V and 2 bases at J, leaving 12 bases unmatched. This CDR3 has 16 residues. The germline V gene has CDR1 SGHTA and CDR2 FQGNSA. CD4+ T cells from unexposed donors were obtained before the COVID-19 pandemic (2011-2018). CD4+ T cells were isolated from the cells after about ten days of culture. This clone has only a few counts. As yet, its antigen is unknown. Sequencing used immunoSEQ multiplex PCR; TCRdb keeps in-frame clones, though not all of them. Here the sample spans over 20,000 clones, about 81% being singletons.

Sequencing input: CD4+ T cells from PBMCs, cultured in vitro. This sequence was found in a human donor in good health. The V and J genes are TRBV7-2 and TRBJ2-7; 7 bases fit TRBD1. Here the CDR3 reads CASSDVGTVPTYEQYF. The DNA for the CDR3 is TGTGCCAGCAGCGATGTGGGGACAGTGCCGACCTACGAGCAGTACTTC.